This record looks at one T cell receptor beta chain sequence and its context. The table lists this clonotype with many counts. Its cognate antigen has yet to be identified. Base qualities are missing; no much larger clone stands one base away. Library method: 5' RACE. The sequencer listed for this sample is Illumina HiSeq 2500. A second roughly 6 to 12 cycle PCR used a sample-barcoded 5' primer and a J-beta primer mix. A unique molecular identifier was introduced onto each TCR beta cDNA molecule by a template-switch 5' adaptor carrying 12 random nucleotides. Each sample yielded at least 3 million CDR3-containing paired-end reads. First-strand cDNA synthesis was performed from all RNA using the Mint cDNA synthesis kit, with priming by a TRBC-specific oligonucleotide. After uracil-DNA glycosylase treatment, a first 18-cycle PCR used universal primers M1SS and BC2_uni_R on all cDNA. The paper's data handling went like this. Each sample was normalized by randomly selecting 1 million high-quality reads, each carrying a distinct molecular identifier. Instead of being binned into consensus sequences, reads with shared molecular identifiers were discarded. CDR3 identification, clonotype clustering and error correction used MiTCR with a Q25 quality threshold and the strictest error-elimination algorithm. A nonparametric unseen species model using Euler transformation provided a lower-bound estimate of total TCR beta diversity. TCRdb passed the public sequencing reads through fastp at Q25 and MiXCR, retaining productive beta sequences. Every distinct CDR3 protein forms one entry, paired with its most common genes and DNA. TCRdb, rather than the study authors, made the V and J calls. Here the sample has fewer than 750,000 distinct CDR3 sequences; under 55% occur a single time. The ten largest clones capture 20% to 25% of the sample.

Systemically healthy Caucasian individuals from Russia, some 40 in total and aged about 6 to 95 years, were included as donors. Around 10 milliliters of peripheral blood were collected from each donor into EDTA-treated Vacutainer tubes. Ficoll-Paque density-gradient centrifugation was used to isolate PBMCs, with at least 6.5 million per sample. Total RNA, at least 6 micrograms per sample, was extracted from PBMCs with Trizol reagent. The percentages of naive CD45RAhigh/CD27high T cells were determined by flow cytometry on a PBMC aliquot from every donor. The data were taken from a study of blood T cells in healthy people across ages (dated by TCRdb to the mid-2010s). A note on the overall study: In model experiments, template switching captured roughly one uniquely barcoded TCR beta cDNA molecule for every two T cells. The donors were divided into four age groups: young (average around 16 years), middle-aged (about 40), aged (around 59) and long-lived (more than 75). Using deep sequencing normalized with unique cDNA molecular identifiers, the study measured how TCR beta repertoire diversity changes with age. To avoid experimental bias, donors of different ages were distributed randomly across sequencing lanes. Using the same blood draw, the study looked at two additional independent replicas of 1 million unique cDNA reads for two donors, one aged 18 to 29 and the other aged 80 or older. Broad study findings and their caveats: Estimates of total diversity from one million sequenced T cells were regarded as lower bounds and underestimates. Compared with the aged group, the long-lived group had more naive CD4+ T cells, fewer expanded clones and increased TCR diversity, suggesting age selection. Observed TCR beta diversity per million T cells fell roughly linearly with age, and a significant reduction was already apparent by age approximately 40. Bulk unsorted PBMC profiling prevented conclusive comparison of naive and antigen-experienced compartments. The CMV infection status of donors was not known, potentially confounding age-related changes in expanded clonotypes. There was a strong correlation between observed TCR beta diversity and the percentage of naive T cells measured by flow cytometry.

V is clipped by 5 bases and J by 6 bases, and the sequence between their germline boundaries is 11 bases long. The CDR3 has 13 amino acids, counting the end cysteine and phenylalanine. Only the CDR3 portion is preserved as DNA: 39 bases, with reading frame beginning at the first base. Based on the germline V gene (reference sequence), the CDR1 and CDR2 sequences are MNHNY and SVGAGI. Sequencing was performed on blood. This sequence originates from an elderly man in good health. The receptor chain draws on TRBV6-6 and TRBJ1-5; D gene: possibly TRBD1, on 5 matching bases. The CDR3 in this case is CASSDPGTQPQHF. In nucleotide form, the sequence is TGTGCCAGCAGTGACCCAGGGACTCAGCCCCAGCATTTT.